These 5 T cell receptor beta chains were all obtained from the same sample, sequenced in a study of cytomegalovirus exposure and HLA in healthy donors. Vbeta (60) and Jbeta (13) primers were used in the PCR. Sequencing was performed with immunoSEQ multiplex PCR; in TCRdb, only in-frame clones are kept and a portion is missing. The sample records roughly 110,000 clones, approximately 80% being singletons. The sample was PBMCs. The receptors shown here come from a woman aged 25 to 39 in good health and CMV-seronegative.

The chain couples TRBV6-5 to TRBJ2-5; the match to TRBD2 covers 12 bases. CDR3 length: 16 amino acids. The trim removed 2 bases at V and 3 bases at J, leaving 4 bases unmatched. Germline CDR1 and CDR2: MNHEY and SVGAGI. The chain's CDR3 is CASSYGASGREETQYF. The CDR3 bases are TGTGCCAGCAGTTACGGGGCTAGCGGGAGGGAAGAGACCCAGTACTTC.

The V gene is TRBV19, the J gene TRBJ2-3; TRBD1 is a possible D gene (5 bases). The germline V gene encodes CDR1 LNHDA and CDR2 SQIVND (reference sequence). Trimming stripped 1 base from V and 0 bases from J, with 8 bases between. The CDR3 loop spans 15 amino acids. CDR3 in amino acids: CASSIGGGSTDTQYF. In DNA form, the CDR3 reads TGTGCCAGTAGTATAGGGGGCGGAAGCACAGATACGCAGTATTTT.

Written as DNA, the CDR3 is TGCGCCAGCAGCTCGTCCCCAGGGGCGAATGAGCAGTTCTTC. Its translation: CASSSSPGANEQFF. This sequence joins TRBV5-1 and TRBJ2-1, with a possible D match to TRBD1 (6 bases). V gave up 3 bases and J gave up 7 bases, with 14 bases separating them. The CDR3 totals 14 residues. Looked up from germline, CDR1 is SGHRS and CDR2 is YFSETQ.

The sample holds a few counts of this clone. The genes are TRBV2 and TRBJ1-4, with TRBD1 matching over 8 bases. Germline trimming cut 8 bases from V and 8 bases from J; bases unmatched to any gene: 7. The CDR3 is 13 amino acids. CDR1 and CDR2 from the germline V gene are SNHLY and FYNNEI. CDR3 coding DNA: TGTGCCAGCTCCCACAGGGGGTACGAAAAACTGTTTTTT. Translated, it gives CASSHRGYEKLFF.

The rearrangement uses TRBV9 and TRBJ2-1; D is perhaps TRBD1 (5 bases). In germline, CDR1 is SGDLS, CDR2 YYNGEE. The CDR3 extends over 15 amino acids. The V end was cut by 1 base, the J end by 9 bases, with 17 bases between. This chain's CDR3 is CASSVSAGPVREQFF. DNA for the CDR3: TGTGCCAGCAGCGTATCTGCAGGGCCGGTTCGTGAGCAGTTCTTC. The complete variable domain, with remaining parts taken from reference TRBV9 and TRBJ2-1, reads DSGVTQTPKHLITATGQRVTLRCSPRSGDLSVYWYQQSLDQGLQFLIQYYNGEERAKGNILERFSAQQFPDLHSELNLSSLELGDSALYFCASSVSAGPVREQFFGPGTRLTVL.